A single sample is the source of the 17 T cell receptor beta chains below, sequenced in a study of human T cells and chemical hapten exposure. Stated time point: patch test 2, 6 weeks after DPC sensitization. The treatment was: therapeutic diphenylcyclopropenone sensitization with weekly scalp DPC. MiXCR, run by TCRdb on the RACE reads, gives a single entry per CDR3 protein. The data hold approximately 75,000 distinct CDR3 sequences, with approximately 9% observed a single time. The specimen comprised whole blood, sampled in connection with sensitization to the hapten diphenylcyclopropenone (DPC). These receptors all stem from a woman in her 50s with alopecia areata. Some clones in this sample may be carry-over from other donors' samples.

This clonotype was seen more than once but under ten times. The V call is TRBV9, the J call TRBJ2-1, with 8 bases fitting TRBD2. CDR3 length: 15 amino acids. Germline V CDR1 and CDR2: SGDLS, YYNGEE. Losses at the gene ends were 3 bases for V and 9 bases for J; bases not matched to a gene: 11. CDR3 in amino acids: CASSAVLGRVGEQFF. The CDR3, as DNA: TGTGCCAGCAGCGCGGTTCTCGGGAGGGTGGGTGAGCAGTTCTTC.

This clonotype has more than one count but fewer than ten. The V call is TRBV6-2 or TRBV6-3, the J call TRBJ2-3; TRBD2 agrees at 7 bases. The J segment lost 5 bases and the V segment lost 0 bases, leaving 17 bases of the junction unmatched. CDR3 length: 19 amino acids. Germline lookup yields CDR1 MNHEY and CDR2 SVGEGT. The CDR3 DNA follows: TGTGCCAGCAGTTACTCGTCGAATTTACAAGCGGGACCAAGAGATACGCAGTATTTT. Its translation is CASSYSSNLQAGPRDTQYF.

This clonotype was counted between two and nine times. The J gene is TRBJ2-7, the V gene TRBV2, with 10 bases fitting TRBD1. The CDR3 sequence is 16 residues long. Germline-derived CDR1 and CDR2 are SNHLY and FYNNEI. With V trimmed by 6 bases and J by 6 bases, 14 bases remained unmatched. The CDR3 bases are TGTGCCAGCAGATCGCAATCCGGGACAGGGGTCGGCGAGCAGTACTTC. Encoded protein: CASRSQSGTGVGEQYF.

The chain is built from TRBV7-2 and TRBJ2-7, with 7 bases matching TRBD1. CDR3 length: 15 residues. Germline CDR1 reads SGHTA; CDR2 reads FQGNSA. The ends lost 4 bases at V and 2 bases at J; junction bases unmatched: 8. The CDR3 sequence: CASSSSRDSTYEQYF. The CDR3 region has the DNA TGTGCCAGCAGCTCATCCCGGGACAGTACCTACGAGCAGTACTTC.

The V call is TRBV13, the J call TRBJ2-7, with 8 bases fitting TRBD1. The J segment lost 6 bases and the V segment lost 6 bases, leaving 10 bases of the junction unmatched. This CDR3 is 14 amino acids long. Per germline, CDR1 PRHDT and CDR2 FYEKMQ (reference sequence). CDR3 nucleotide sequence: TGTGCCAGCAGTTCGGGACAGGTTTCGTTCGAGCAGTACTTC. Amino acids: CASSSGQVSFEQYF.

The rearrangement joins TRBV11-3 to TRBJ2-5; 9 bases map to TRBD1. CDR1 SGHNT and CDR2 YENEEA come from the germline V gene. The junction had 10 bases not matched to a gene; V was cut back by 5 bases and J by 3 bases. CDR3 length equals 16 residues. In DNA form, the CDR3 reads TGTGCCAGCAGCCTTGGGACAGGGTGGATGGAAGAGACCCAGTACTTC. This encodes CASSLGTGWMEETQYF.

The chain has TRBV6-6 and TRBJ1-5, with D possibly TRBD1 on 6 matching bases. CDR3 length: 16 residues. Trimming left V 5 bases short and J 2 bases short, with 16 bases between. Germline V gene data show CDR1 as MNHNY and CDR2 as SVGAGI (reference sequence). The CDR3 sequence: CASSPNRVYGNQPQHF. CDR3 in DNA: TGTGCCAGCAGTCCTAACAGGGTATACGGCAATCAGCCCCAGCATTTT.

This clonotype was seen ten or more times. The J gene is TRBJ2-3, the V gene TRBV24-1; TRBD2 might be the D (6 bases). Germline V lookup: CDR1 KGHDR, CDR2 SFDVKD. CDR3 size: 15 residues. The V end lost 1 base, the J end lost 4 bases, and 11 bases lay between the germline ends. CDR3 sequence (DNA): TGTGCCACCAGTGATTTTCGAGCGGGCCCAGATACGCAGTATTTT. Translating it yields CATSDFRAGPDTQYF.

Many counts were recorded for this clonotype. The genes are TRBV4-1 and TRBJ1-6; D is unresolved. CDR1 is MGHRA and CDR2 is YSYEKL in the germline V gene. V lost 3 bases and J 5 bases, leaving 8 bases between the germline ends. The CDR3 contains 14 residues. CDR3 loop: CASSQATHNSPLHF. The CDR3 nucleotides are TGCGCCAGCAGCCAGGCTACACATAATTCACCCCTCCACTTT.

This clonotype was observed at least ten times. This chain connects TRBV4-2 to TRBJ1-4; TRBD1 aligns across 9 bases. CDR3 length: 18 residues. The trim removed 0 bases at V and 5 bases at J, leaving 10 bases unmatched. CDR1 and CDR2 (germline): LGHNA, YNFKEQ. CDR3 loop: CASSQDSRDRAINEKLFF. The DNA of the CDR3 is TGTGCCAGCAGCCAAGATAGCCGGGACAGGGCCATAAATGAAAAACTGTTTTTT.

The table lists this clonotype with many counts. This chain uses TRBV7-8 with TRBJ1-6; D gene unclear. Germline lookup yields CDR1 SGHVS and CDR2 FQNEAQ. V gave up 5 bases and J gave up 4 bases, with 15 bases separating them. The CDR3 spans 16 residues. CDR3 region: CASSPIAGGYNSPLHF. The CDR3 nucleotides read TGTGCCAGCAGCCCTATCGCTGGCGGGTATAATTCACCCCTCCACTTT.

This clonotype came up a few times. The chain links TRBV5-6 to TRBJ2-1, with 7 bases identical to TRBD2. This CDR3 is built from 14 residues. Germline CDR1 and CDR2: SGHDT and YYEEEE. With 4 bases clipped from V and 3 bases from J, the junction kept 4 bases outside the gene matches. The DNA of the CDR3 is TGTGCCAGCAGCAAGACTAGCCTCTACAATGAGCAGTTCTTC. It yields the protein CASSKTSLYNEQFF.

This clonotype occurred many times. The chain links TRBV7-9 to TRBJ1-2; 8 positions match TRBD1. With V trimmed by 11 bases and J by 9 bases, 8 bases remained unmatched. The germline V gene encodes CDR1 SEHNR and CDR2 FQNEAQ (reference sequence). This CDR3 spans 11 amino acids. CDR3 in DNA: TGTGCCGGGTCAGGGGGCGCGAGCTACACCTTC. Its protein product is CAGSGGASYTF.

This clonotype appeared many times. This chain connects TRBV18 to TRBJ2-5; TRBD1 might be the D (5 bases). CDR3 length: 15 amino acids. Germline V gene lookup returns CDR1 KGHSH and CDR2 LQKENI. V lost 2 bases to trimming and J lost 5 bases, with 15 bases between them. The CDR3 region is CASSPVKGPVETQYF. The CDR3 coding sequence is TGTGCCAGCTCACCAGTCAAGGGGCCTGTGGAGACCCAGTACTTC. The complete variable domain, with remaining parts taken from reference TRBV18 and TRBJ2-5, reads NAGVMQNPRHLVRRRGQEARLRCSPMKGHSHVYWYRQLPEEGLKFMVYLQKENIIDESGMPKERFSAEFPKEGPSILRIQQVVRGDSAAYFCASSPVKGPVETQYFGPGTRLLVL.

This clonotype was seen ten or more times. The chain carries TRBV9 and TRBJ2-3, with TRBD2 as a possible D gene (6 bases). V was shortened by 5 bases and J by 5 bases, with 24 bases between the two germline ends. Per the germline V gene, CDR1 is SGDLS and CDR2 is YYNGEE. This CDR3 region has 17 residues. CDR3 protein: CASSPRGSGSGKDTQYF. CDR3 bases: TGTGCCAGCAGTCCGCGAGGCAGCGGGTCTGGAAAAGATACGCAGTATTTT.

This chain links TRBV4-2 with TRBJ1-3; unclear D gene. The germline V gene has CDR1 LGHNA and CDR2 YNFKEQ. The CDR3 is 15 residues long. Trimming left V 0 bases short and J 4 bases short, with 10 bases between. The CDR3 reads CASSQDLGSGNTIYF. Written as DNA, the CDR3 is TGTGCCAGCAGCCAAGATTTGGGTTCGGGAAACACCATATATTTT.

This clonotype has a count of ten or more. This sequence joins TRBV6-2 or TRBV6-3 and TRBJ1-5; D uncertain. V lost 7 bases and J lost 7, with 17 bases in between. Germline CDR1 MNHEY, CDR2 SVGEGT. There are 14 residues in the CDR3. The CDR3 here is CASTNMGIGQPQHF. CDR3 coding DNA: TGTGCCAGCACCAACATGGGGATCGGACAGCCCCAGCATTTT.